This T cell receptor beta chain originates from a study of Ad26.COV2.S vaccination and SARS-CoV-2 variants. Study-level information: A COV1001 Ad26.COV2.S trial-arm participant provided the sample. Each vaccinee took Ad26.COV2.S intramuscularly, once or twice 56 days apart.

The V gene's germline CDR1 is SNHLY and CDR2 FYNNEI. After removal of 11 bases from V and 4 bases from J, the junction contained 10 bases not matched to a gene. The length of the CDR3 is 13 residues. The treatment here: approximately 18 received Ad26.COV2.S at low or high dose, single or two shots; 5 received placebo; per-sample allocation not given. Sample collection was performed on day 63 after the first vaccine or placebo injection. An adult of 18-55 years in Boston served as donor. The protocol was immunoSEQ multiplex PCR, while the TCRdb copy is restricted to in-frame clones and leaves out a portion. The sample records hundreds of thousands of clones, roughly 89% being singletons. Overall study findings and caveats: The authors reported substantial breadth in spike-specific CD8+ and CD4+ T cell responses after vaccination.

This clone has only a few counts. Its antigen is unknown. The sequencing here drew on peripheral blood, taken in a trial of Ad26.COV2.S vaccine versus placebo. The receptor comes from a person between 18 and 59 years old who received the Ad26.COV2.S COVID-19 vaccine or a placebo. The V and J genes are TRBV2 and TRBJ1-2; 7 positions match TRBD1. The CDR3 here is CASWAGGSYGYTF. CDR3 nucleotide sequence: TGTGCCTCCTGGGCAGGGGGATCCTATGGCTACACCTTC. Full variable domain (rest looked up from reference TRBV2 and TRBJ1-2): EPEVTQTPSHQVTQMGQEVILRCVPISNHLYFYWYRQILGQKVEFLVSFYNNEISEKSEIFDDQFSVERPDGSNFTLKIRSTKLEDSAMYFCASWAGGSYGYTFGSGTRLTVV.